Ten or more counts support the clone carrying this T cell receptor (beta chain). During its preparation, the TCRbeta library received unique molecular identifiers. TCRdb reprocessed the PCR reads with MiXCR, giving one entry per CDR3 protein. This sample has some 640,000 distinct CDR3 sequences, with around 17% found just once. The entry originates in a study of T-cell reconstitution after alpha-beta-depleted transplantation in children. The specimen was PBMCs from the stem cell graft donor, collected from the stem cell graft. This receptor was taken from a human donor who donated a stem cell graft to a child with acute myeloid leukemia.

The CDR3 DNA follows: TGTGCCAGCAGCTTAGGGAATGAAGCTTTCTTT. This gives the protein CASSLGNEAFF. The J gene is TRBJ1-1, the V gene TRBV7-2, with D unclear. From germline, CDR1 is SGHTA and CDR2 FQGNSA. Trimming shortened V by 1 base and J by 7 bases, and 4 bases separated the two germline ends. This CDR3 has 11 amino acids.